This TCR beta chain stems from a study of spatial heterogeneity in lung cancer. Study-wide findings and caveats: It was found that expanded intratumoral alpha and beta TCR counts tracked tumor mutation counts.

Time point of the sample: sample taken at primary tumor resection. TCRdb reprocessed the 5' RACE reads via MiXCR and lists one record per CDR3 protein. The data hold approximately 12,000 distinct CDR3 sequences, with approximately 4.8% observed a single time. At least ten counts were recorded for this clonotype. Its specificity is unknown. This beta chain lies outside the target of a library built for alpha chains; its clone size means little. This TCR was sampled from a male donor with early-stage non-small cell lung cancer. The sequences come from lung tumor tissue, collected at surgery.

As DNA, the CDR3 is TGCAGTGCTAGTTCCGGGGGGGCGGACACCGGGGAGCTGTTTTTT. It translates to CSASSGGADTGELFF. The J gene is TRBJ2-2, the V gene TRBV20-1; 8 bases fit TRBD2. With V trimmed by 3 bases and J by 3 bases, 6 bases remained unmatched. CDR3 length equals 15 residues. Germline CDR1 DFQATT, CDR2 SNEGSKA (reference sequence).